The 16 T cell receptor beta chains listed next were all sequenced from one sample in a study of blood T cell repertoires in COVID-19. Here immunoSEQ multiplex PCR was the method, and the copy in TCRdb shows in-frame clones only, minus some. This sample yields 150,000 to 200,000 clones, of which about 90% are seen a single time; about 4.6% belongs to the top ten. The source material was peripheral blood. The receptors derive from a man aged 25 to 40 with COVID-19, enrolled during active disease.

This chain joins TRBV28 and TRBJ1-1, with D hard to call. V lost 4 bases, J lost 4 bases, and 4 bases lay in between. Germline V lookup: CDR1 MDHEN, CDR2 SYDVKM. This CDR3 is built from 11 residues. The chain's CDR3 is CASSSSTEAFF. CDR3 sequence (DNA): TGTGCCAGCAGTTCCTCCACTGAAGCTTTCTTT.

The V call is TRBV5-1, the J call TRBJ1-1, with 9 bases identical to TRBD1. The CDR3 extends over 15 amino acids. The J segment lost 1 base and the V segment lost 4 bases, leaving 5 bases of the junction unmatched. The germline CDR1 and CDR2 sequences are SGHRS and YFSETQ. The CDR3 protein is CASSPGTGRNTEAFF. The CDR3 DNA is TGCGCCAGCAGCCCAGGGACAGGGAGGAACACTGAAGCTTTCTTT.

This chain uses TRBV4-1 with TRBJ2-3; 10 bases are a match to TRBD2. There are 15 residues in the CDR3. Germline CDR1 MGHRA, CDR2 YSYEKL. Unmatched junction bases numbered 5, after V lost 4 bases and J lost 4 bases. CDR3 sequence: CASSRGTSVPDTQYF. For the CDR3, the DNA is TGCGCCAGCAGCCGCGGGACTAGCGTCCCAGATACGCAGTATTTT.

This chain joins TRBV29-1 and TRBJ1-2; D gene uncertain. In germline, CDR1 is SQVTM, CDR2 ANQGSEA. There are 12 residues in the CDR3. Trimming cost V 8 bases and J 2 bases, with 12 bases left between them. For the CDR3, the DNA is TGCAGCTCCCACAGCAGGAACTATGGCTACACCTTC. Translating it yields CSSHSRNYGYTF.

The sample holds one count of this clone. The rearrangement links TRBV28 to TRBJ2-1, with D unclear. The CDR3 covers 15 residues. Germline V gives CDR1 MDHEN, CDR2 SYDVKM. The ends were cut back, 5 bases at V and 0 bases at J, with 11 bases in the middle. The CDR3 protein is CASSTLESSYNEQFF. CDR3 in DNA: TGTGCCAGCAGTACTCTAGAGAGCTCCTACAATGAGCAGTTCTTC.

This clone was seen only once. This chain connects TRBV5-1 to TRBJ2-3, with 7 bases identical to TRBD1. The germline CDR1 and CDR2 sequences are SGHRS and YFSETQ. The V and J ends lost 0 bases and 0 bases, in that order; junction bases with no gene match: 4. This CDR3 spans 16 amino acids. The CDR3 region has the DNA TGCGCCAGCAGCTTGGGGGACAGAAGAAGCACAGATACGCAGTATTTT. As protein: CASSLGDRRSTDTQYF. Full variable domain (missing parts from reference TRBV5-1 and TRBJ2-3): KAGVTQTPRYLIKTRGQQVTLSCSPISGHRSVSWYQQTPGQGLQFLFEYFSETQRNKGNFPGRFSGRQFSNSRSEMNVSTLELGDSALYLCASSLGDRRSTDTQYFGPGTRLTVL.

CDR3 loop: CASSLGSRWETQYF. CDR3 DNA: TGTGCCAGCAGCTTAGGGAGTCGGTGGGAGACCCAGTACTTC. The V call is TRBV7-6, the J call TRBJ2-5; D ambiguous. Trimming left V 1 base short and J 5 bases short, with 11 bases between. Germline CDR1 reads SGHVS; CDR2 reads FNYEAQ. CDR3 size: 14 residues.

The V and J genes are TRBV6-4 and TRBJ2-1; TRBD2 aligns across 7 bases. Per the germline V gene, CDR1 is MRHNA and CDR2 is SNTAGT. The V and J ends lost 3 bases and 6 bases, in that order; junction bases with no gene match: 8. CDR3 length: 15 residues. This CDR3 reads CASSESGESVNEQFF. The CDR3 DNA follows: TGTGCCAGCAGTGAGAGCGGGGAGTCCGTCAATGAGCAGTTCTTC.

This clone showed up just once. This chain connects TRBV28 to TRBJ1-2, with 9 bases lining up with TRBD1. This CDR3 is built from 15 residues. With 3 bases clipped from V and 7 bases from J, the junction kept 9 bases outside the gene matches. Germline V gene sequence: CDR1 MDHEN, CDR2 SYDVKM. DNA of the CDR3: TGTGCCAGCAGTTTCCCGGGACAGGGTTTCGCTGGCTACACCTTC. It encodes CASSFPGQGFAGYTF.

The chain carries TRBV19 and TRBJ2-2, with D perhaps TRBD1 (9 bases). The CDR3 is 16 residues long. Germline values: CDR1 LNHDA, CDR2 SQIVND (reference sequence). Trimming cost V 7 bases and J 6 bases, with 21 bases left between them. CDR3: CASINSGTGYPGELFF. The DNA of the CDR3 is TGTGCCAGTATAAATAGCGGGACAGGGTATCCCGGGGAGCTGTTTTTT. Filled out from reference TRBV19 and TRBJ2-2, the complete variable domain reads DGGITQSPKYLFRKEGQNVTLSCEQNLNHDAMYWYRQDPGQGLRLIYYSQIVNDFQKGDIAEGYSVSREKKESFPLTVTSAQKNPTAFYLCASINSGTGYPGELFFGEGSRLTVL.

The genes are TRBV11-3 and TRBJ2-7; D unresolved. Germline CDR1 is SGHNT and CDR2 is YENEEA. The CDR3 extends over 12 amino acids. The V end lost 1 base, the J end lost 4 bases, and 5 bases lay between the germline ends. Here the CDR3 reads CASSLGAYEQYF. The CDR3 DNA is TGTGCCAGCAGCTTAGGGGCTTACGAGCAGTACTTC.

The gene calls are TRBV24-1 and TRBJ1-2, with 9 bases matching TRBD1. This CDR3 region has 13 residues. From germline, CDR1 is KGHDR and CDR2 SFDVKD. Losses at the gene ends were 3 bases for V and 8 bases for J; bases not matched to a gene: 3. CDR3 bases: TGTGCCACCAGTGATCCCACAGGGGGCGGCTACACCTTC. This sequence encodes CATSDPTGGGYTF.

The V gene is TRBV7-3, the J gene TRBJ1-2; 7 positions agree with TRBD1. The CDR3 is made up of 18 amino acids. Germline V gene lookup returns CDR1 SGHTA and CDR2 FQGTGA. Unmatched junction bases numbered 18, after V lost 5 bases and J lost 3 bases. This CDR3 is CASSRRLGTEIFYYGYTF. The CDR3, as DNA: TGTGCCAGCAGCCGTCGGCTAGGGACAGAGATTTTTTACTATGGCTACACCTTC.

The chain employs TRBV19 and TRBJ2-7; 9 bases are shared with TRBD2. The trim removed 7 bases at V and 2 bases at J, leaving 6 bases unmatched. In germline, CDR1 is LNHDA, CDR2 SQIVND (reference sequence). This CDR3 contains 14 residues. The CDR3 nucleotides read TGTGCCAGTACCCGGACTAGCGCGACCTACGAGCAGTACTTC. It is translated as CASTRTSATYEQYF. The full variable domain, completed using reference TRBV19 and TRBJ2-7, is DGGITQSPKYLFRKEGQNVTLSCEQNLNHDAMYWYRQDPGQGLRLIYYSQIVNDFQKGDIAEGYSVSREKKESFPLTVTSAQKNPTAFYLCASTRTSATYEQYFGPGTRLTVT.

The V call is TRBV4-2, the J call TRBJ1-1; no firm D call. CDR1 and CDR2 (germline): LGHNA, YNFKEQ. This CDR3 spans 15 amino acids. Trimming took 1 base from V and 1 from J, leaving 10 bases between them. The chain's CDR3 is CASSQAPEGNTEAFF. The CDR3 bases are TGTGCCAGCAGCCAAGCCCCTGAGGGGAACACTGAAGCTTTCTTT.

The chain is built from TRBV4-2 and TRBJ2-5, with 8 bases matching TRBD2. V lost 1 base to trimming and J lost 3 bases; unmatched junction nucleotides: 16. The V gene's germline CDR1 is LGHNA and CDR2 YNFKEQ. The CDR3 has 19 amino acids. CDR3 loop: CASSQVPVGVAGGEETQYF. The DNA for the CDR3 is TGTGCCAGCAGCCAAGTTCCTGTAGGGGTGGCGGGGGGCGAAGAGACCCAGTACTTC.